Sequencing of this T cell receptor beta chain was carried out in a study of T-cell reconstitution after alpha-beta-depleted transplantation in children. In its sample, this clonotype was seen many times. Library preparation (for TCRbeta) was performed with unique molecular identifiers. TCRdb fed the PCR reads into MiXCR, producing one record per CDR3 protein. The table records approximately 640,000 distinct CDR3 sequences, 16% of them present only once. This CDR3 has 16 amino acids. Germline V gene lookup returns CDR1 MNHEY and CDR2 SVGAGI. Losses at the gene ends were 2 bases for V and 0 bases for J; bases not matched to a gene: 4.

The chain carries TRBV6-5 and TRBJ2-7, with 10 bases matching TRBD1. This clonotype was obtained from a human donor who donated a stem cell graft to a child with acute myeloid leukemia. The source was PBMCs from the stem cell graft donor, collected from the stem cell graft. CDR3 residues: CASSYDRDRGSYEQYF. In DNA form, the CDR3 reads TGTGCCAGCAGTTACGACCGGGACAGGGGCTCCTACGAGCAGTACTTC.